These T cell receptor beta chains were read from a single sample in a study of T cells after posttransplantation cyclophosphamide. This table comes from immunoSEQ multiplex PCR, and its TCRdb copy is limited to in-frame clones, with some not included. The record shows around 13,000 clones for this sample, with no singletons present. The sequencing used PBMCs, collected after allogeneic stem cell transplant with posttransplant cyclophosphamide. These receptor sequences come from a female patient in her forties who received an allogeneic stem cell transplant from an unrelated donor, was CMV-positive, and had acute GVHD only. Some T cells may be the graft donor's. CDR3s leave out the opening cysteine and the closing phenylalanine or tryptophan. Each record gives: V gene, D gene, J gene, CDR3 protein. The D gene is left open where the match is weak.

TRBV27	TRBD1	TRBJ1-2	ASSPLLGQMGYT
TRBV7-3	TRBD2	TRBJ2-5	ASSLSGGETQY
TRBV18	TRBD1	TRBJ1-2	ASSPNGDPGPPGGGYT
TRBV4-2	.	TRBJ2-3	ASSQAAGINTDTQY
TRBV18	.	TRBJ1-2	ASSPYRDLWRYGYGYT
TRBV5-5	TRBD1	TRBJ1-6	ASSLWDRVYNSPLH
TRBV5-4	TRBD2	TRBJ2-7	ASSSPTSASYEQY
TRBV18	.	TRBJ1-5	ASSPGRVKQPQH
TRBV7-6	TRBD2	TRBJ2-5	ASSASGMTELQETQY
TRBV5-1	TRBD2	TRBJ2-3	ASSSDLAGPHTDTQY
TRBV27	TRBD2	TRBJ2-7	ASSESGSRFYEQY
TRBV14	TRBD2	TRBJ2-2	ASSGRMGRGGTGELF
TRBV5-1	TRBD2	TRBJ2-2	ASEASGGSDRAGELF
TRBV7-9	.	TRBJ1-5	ASSSLEGNQPQH
TRBV29-1	TRBD2	TRBJ2-3	SVEGGVAGGTGTDTQY
TRBV28	.	TRBJ1-6	ASSLDSGSSPLH
TRBV4-2	.	TRBJ2-7	ASSQEAPNYEQY
TRBV7-7	TRBD2	TRBJ2-1	ASSPTSGSYHEQF
TRBV5-1	.	TRBJ1-1	ASSRSTDEGTEAF
TRBV10-3	TRBD2	TRBJ2-7	AISEGPSGNSYEQY
TRBV5-6	.	TRBJ2-3	ASSLRQGTSTDTQY
TRBV5-1	TRBD2	TRBJ2-1	ASNSISGGNNEQF
TRBV4-3	.	TRBJ2-1	ASSQESRGGEQF
TRBV28	TRBD2	TRBJ2-1	ASRRGTSGAHNEQF
TRBV6-5	.	TRBJ2-5	ASSPGGPGETQY
TRBV19	.	TRBJ2-5	ATAYQETQY
TRBV5-1	.	TRBJ2-1	ASRWAANEQF
TRBV9	.	TRBJ1-2	ASSVDRNYGYT
TRBV4-2	.	TRBJ1-2	ASSQFQDRGGYT
TRBV19	TRBD1	TRBJ2-7	ASTERPDRDEQY
TRBV7-9	TRBD1	TRBJ1-2	ASSPLSQGARGYT
TRBV27	.	TRBJ1-1	ASSRGDEAF
TRBV6-1	.	TRBJ2-3	ASRQAATTDTQY
TRBV18	TRBD2	TRBJ2-7	ASSIAGDPLEQY
TRBV6-4	.	TRBJ1-2	ASSDSAGWGYT
TRBV28	TRBD2	TRBJ2-1	ASSTGTSGGSEQF
TRBV6-5	TRBD1	TRBJ1-2	ASSKTGVDGYT
TRBV11-3	.	TRBJ1-4	ASRRRMKNCF
TRBV19	TRBD1	TRBJ2-2	ASSQGQRNTGELF
TRBV18	TRBD1	TRBJ2-7	ASSPRTGGDEQY
TRBV19	.	TRBJ1-1	ASSVPGQLRNTEAF
TRBV7-9	.	TRBJ1-5	ASSSPLSPQH
TRBV6-5	.	TRBJ1-1	ASRHSRQEAF